Below, 22 T cell receptor beta chains from the same sample are listed, as sequenced in a study of blood T cell repertoires in COVID-19. TCRdb's table, derived via immunoSEQ multiplex PCR, lists solely in-frame clones and lacks some. Of a few hundred thousand clones listed, about 91% were seen once; the top ten hold about 9.4%. The sample was PBMCs or T cells enriched from blood (not recorded which). These receptors all come from a man younger than 35 with acute COVID-19.

This clone came up once. The chain couples TRBV24-1 to TRBJ2-6, with D unclear. The germline gives CDR1 KGHDR, CDR2 SFDVKD. CDR3 length: 13 amino acids. The V end lost 6 bases, the J end lost 4 bases, and 6 bases lay between the germline ends. The CDR3 sequence is CATSLGGANVLTF. CDR3 DNA: TGTGCCACCAGTTTGGGCGGGGCCAACGTCCTGACTTTC.

The CDR3: CASAQVRGQETQYF. CDR3 nucleotide sequence: TGCGCCAGCGCCCAAGTTCGGGGTCAAGAGACCCAGTACTTC. The rearrangement uses TRBV4-1 and TRBJ2-5, with D possibly being TRBD2 (5 bases). V was trimmed by 8 bases and J by 2 bases, leaving 15 bases between them. Germline V gene data show CDR1 as MGHRA and CDR2 as YSYEKL. The CDR3 length is 14 residues.

The chain joins TRBV24-1 to TRBJ1-2; tentative D call: TRBD1 (6 bases). Trimming shortened V by 0 bases and J by 4 bases, and 8 bases separated the two germline ends. Looked up from germline, CDR1 is KGHDR and CDR2 is SFDVKD. The CDR3 has 14 amino acids. The CDR3 spells CATSDLSRGYGYTF. The CDR3 DNA is TGTGCCACCAGTGATTTGTCCAGGGGCTATGGCTACACCTTC.

The chain joins TRBV24-1 to TRBJ2-3, with a weak D call TRBD1 (6 bases). V lost 9 bases and J 2 bases, leaving 11 bases between the germline ends. The CDR3 spans 13 residues. Germline V lookup: CDR1 KGHDR, CDR2 SFDVKD. The CDR3 here is CATARGATDTQYF. The CDR3 region has the DNA TGTGCCACCGCCAGGGGCGCCACAGATACGCAGTATTTT.

The V and J genes are TRBV7-9 and TRBJ1-2; tentative D call: TRBD1 (5 bases). The V gene's germline CDR1 is SEHNR and CDR2 FQNEAQ (reference sequence). The germline V and J ends were trimmed by 5 bases and 5 bases, with 12 bases remaining between them. CDR3 size: 13 residues. CDR3: CASSGEGPYGYTF. The CDR3 region has the DNA TGTGCCAGCAGCGGGGAGGGGCCATATGGCTACACCTTC.

V and J are TRBV2 and TRBJ1-2, with D maybe TRBD1 (5 bases). Looked up from germline, CDR1 is SNHLY and CDR2 is FYNNEI. The V gene lost 1 base and the J gene lost 8 bases, with 14 bases spanning the gap. This CDR3 spans 14 amino acids. The chain's CDR3 is CASSEVGQGRGYTF. Written as DNA, the CDR3 is TGTGCCAGCAGTGAAGTAGGCCAGGGCAGAGGCTACACCTTC.

The chain recombines TRBV5-8 with TRBJ1-5; D ambiguous. Germline V CDR1 and CDR2: SGHTS, YDEGEE. The CDR3 runs to 14 residues. V was trimmed by 1 base and J by 2 bases, leaving 7 bases between them. The CDR3 loop is CASSLYQGNQPQHF. CDR3 sequence (DNA): TGTGCCAGCAGCTTGTATCAGGGCAATCAGCCCCAGCATTTT.

The chain recombines TRBV7-2 with TRBJ2-3; 11 nucleotides align to TRBD1. Germline V gene lookup returns CDR1 SGHTA and CDR2 FQGNSA. The V segment lost 4 bases and the J segment 4 bases; nucleotides outside the gene matches: 7. The CDR3 is made up of 16 amino acids. CDR3 loop: CASSSGQGAAADTQYF. DNA of the CDR3: TGTGCCAGCAGCTCCGGACAGGGGGCAGCGGCAGATACGCAGTATTTT.

This chain uses TRBV29-1 with TRBJ2-3; D gene ambiguous. Germline values: CDR1 SQVTM, CDR2 ANQGSEA. The V end lost 6 bases, the J end lost 0 bases, and 13 bases lay between the germline ends. There are 14 residues in the CDR3. CDR3 sequence reads: CSVDQQTSTDTQYF. In nucleotides, the CDR3 is TGCAGCGTCGATCAACAGACCAGCACAGATACGCAGTATTTT.

The V and J genes are TRBV4-1 and TRBJ2-1, with 8 positions matching TRBD2. V lost 0 bases to trimming and J lost 5 bases; unmatched junction nucleotides: 0. CDR1 and CDR2 from the germline V gene are MGHRA and YSYEKL. The CDR3 extends over 14 amino acids. The CDR3 DNA sequence: TGCGCCAGCAGCCAAGAACTAGCGGACAATGAGCAGTTCTTC. This codes for CASSQELADNEQFF.

J is TRBJ2-7 and V is TRBV30; D is undetermined. Germline values: CDR1 GTSNPN, CDR2 SVGIG (reference sequence). Trimming cost V 0 bases and J 3 bases, with 6 bases left between them. CDR3 length: 12 residues. For the CDR3, the DNA is TGTGCCTGGAGTGTGTCTAGCTACGAGCAGTACTTC. Translated, it gives CAWSVSSYEQYF.

The V call is TRBV4-1, the J call TRBJ1-6, with 7 bases matching TRBD1. The junction had 8 bases not matched to a gene; V was cut back by 5 bases and J by 7 bases. CDR3 length: 15 residues. CDR1 is MGHRA, CDR2 YSYEKL, per germline. The CDR3 nucleotides are TGCGCCAGCAGCTACACCGGGACAGAAAATTCACCCCTCCACTTT. This translates into CASSYTGTENSPLHF.

The chain carries TRBV2 and TRBJ2-1; TRBD2 matches 8 bases. Looked up from germline, CDR1 is SNHLY and CDR2 is FYNNEI. Trimming at V came to 8 bases and at J to 6 bases, leaving 9 bases not matched to a gene. CDR3 length equals 14 residues. The CDR3 protein is CASGREGSLNEQFF. In DNA form, the CDR3 reads TGTGCCAGCGGACGGGAGGGGTCCCTCAATGAGCAGTTCTTC.

This chain uses TRBV30 with TRBJ1-2; D perhaps matches TRBD1 (5 bases). Germline V lookup: CDR1 GTSNPN, CDR2 SVGIG (reference sequence). Trimming left V 2 bases short and J 8 bases short, with 12 bases between. This CDR3 spans 12 amino acids. The chain's CDR3 is CAWSTTVFGYTF. The CDR3 DNA reads TGTGCCTGGAGTACGACAGTTTTCGGCTACACCTTC.

Only a few counts were recorded for this clone. The rearrangement links TRBV28 to TRBJ1-5, with D perhaps matching TRBD1 (5 bases). CDR1 is MDHEN and CDR2 is SYDVKM in the germline V gene. The CDR3 runs 17 residues. Trimming took off 7 bases at V and 3 bases at J, with 22 bases between the two ends. The CDR3 DNA follows: TGTGCCAGCACCCCCGGGAGCCAGGGCCCTTACAATCAGCCCCAGCATTTT. It codes for CASTPGSQGPYNQPQHF.

The chain combines TRBV5-4 with TRBJ2-2; TRBD2 matches 9 bases. V was pared by 3 bases and J by 4 bases, with 10 bases of the junction left unmatched. The CDR3 runs to 17 residues. The germline V gene encodes CDR1 SGHNT and CDR2 YYREEE (reference sequence). The CDR3 nucleotides read TGTGCCAGCAGCTCGGATGTAGCGGGGGCGGGCACCGGGGAGCTGTTTTTT. Protein sequence: CASSSDVAGAGTGELFF.

This chain uses TRBV7-2 with TRBJ1-1, with TRBD1 identical over 8 bases. Trimming removed 5 bases from V and 2 bases from J; junction bases left unmatched: 7. The CDR3 spans 15 residues. Germline CDR1 SGHTA, CDR2 FQGNSA. CDR3 sequence reads: CASSVSGQANTEAFF. The DNA for the CDR3 is TGTGCCAGCAGCGTGTCGGGACAGGCAAACACTGAAGCTTTCTTT. Looking up the rest from reference TRBV7-2 and TRBJ1-1 gives the full variable domain: GAGVSQSPSNKVTEKGKDVELRCDPISGHTALYWYRQSLGQGLEFLIYFQGNSAPDKSGLPSDRFSAERTGGSVSTLTIQRTQQEDSAVYLCASSVSGQANTEAFFGQGTRLTVV.

The chain links TRBV6-5 to TRBJ1-2, with no clear D. Trimming removed 6 bases at V and 8 bases at J, with 13 bases between. Germline V gene lookup returns CDR1 MNHEY and CDR2 SVGAGI. CDR3 length: 12 residues. CDR3 amino acids: CASRDPQLGYTF. The CDR3 nucleotides read TGTGCCAGCAGAGATCCCCAACTGGGCTACACCTTC.

V is TRBV9 and J is TRBJ2-7; TRBD1 aligns across 7 bases. Unmatched junction bases numbered 8, after V lost 4 bases and J lost 4 bases. Germline loops: CDR1 SGDLS, CDR2 YYNGEE. The length of the CDR3 is 14 residues. The CDR3 spells CASSPRDRAYEQYF. The CDR3 bases are TGTGCCAGCAGCCCACGTGACAGGGCTTACGAGCAGTACTTC.

V and J are TRBV27 and TRBJ2-7, with D uncertain. Germline V lookup: CDR1 MNHEY, CDR2 SMNVEV (reference sequence). The CDR3 has 13 residues. Trimming pared 4 bases from V and 5 bases from J, leaving 12 bases between. The CDR3 DNA follows: TGTGCCAGCAGTTCATCTAGATTCCACGAGCAGTACTTC. It encodes CASSSSRFHEQYF.

In the case of this clone: The sample holds other DNA sequences that translate to the same CDR3. The chain is built from TRBV7-2 and TRBJ1-3, with a weak D call TRBD1 (6 bases). Germline V gene data show CDR1 as SGHTA and CDR2 as FQGNSA. V was clipped by 3 bases and J by 7 bases, with 10 bases between them. The CDR3 spans 13 residues. The chain's CDR3 is CASSLSQGNTIYF. CDR3 sequence (DNA): TGTGCCAGCAGCTTGAGTCAGGGGAACACCATATATTTT.

This chain uses TRBV28 with TRBJ1-5; 10 bases map to TRBD1. CDR1 is MDHEN, CDR2 SYDVKM, per germline. This CDR3 is 15 amino acids long. V shed 5 bases, J shed 3 bases, and the junction held 4 bases outside the gene matches. The CDR3 DNA sequence: TGTGCCAGCAGTAAGGGACAGGGGCACAATCAGCCCCAGCATTTT. Translating it yields CASSKGQGHNQPQHF.